This T cell receptor (beta chain) was observed in a study of blood T cell repertoires in COVID-19. Background on the study: Some COVID-19 samples were acute and others convalescent; all came from the United States, Italy and Spain. T cells, B-cell-depleted T cells, or PBMCs supplied cDNA or gDNA.

Between the trimmed V and J ends, which lost 5 bases and 4 bases, there was a span of 18 bases. Germline CDR1 and CDR2: SGHDT and YYEEEE. The CDR3 totals 16 residues. Authors' processing steps: For nucleated cells, counts were estimated from reference gene primer amplification. Here immunoSEQ multiplex PCR was the method, and the copy in TCRdb shows in-frame clones only, minus some. Clone size and V and J calls were adopted from that table, with D and trimming inferred from the DNA. Of around 11,000 clones in the sample, 87% are singletons; the top ten hold under 30%. The sequenced material came from peripheral blood. The chain employs TRBV5-6 and TRBJ1-4, with TRBD1 as a possible D gene (6 bases). The sequence was obtained from a man younger than 40 with active or convalescent COVID-19. The CDR3 region is CASSSVVGADNEKLFF. The CDR3 region has the DNA TGTGCCAGCAGTTCAGTGGTGGGGGCTGATAATGAAAAACTGTTTTTT.